The sequence of this T cell receptor beta chain was determined in a study of cytomegalovirus exposure and HLA in healthy donors. A remark on this clone: The antigen remains undetermined.

Overall study findings and caveats: Presence/absence analyses took donor sequencing depth as roughly uniform.

The study ran its PCR with 60 Vbeta and 13 Jbeta primers. TCRdb keeps only in-frame clones here, not all; method: immunoSEQ multiplex PCR. The data show 150,000 to 200,000 clones, about 72% seen once. Though probably carrying unrecorded immune exposures, donors were nominally healthy at sampling. Germline assignment: CDR1 SGHVS and CDR2 FQNEAQ. The CDR3 runs 15 residues. V lost 6 bases and J 9 bases, leaving 18 bases between the germline ends. The chain recombines TRBV7-8 with TRBJ1-6; D perhaps matches TRBD1 (6 bases). The source is a man aged 55 to 70 in good health and CMV-seronegative. The sample taken for sequencing was PBMCs. CDR3 coding DNA: TGTGCCAGCAGAATTAACGTTGGGGGCTCTTCACCCCTCCACTTT. This translates into CASRINVGGSSPLHF. Looking up the rest from reference TRBV7-8 and TRBJ1-6 gives the full variable domain: GAGVSQSPRYKVAKRGQDVALRCDPISGHVSLFWYQQALGQGPEFLTYFQNEAQLDKSGLPSDRFFAERPEGSVSTLKIQRTQQEDSAVYLCASRINVGGSSPLHFGNGTRLTVT.